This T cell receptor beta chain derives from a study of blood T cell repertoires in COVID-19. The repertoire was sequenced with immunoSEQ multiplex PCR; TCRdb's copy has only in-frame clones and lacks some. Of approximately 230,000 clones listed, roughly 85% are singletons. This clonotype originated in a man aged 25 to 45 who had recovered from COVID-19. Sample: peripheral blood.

The CDR3 sequence: CASSGGSLYTEAFF. The CDR3 DNA reads as TGTGCCAGCAGTGGGGGCAGCCTGTACACTGAAGCTTTCTTT. The chain has TRBV2 and TRBJ1-1; D possibly corresponds to TRBD1 (5 bases). The CDR3 runs 14 residues. The ends were cut back, 4 bases at V and 3 bases at J, with 12 bases in the middle. CDR1 is SNHLY and CDR2 is FYNNEI in the germline V gene.